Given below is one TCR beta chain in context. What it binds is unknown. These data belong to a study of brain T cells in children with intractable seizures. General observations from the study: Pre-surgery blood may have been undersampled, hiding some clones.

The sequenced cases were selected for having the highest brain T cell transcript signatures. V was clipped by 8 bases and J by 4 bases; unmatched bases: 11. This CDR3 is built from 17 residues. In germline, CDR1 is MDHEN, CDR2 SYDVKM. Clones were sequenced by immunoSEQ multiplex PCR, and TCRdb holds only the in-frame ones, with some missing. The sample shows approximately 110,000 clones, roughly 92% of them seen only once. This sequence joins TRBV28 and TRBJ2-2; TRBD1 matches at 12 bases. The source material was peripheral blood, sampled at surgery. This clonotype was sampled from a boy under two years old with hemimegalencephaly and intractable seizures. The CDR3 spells CASAGAGTGGSTGELFF. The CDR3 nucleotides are TGTGCCAGCGCGGGAGCCGGGACAGGGGGCAGCACCGGGGAGCTGTTTTTT.